The 17 T cell receptor beta chains reported below all come from one sample, sequenced in a study of radiotherapy plus CTLA-4 blockade in lung cancer. This table comes from immunoSEQ multiplex PCR, and its TCRdb copy is limited to in-frame clones, with some not included. The profile covers around 56,000 clones, with more than 60% appearing a single time and over 15% taken by the ten largest. Sequenced here: peripheral blood, sampled from a patient treated with radiotherapy plus ipilimumab. These receptor sequences come from a human donor with non-small cell lung cancer who had a complete response to radiotherapy plus ipilimumab.

The chain employs TRBV10-3 and TRBJ1-2, with a tentative D call TRBD1 (5 bases). V lost 7 bases to trimming and J lost 0 bases, with 9 bases between them. Germline V gene data show CDR1 as ENHRY and CDR2 as SYGVKD. The CDR3 is 13 residues long. The DNA of the CDR3 is TGTGCCATCACGGGGGGAGCTAACTATGGCTACACCTTC. This codes for CAITGGANYGYTF.

This chain links TRBV5-1 with TRBJ1-4, with 9 bases matching TRBD1. With V trimmed by 4 bases and J by 5 bases, 3 bases remained unmatched. CDR3 length: 14 amino acids. Germline V gene lookup returns CDR1 SGHRS and CDR2 YFSETQ. This CDR3 is CASSPGQGNEKLFF. The CDR3 coding sequence is TGCGCCAGCAGCCCGGGACAGGGAAATGAAAAACTGTTTTTT.

This sequence joins TRBV10-3 and TRBJ2-3; the D is unclear. Per germline, CDR1 ENHRY and CDR2 SYGVKD. The CDR3 contains 13 residues. Between the trimmed V and J ends, which lost 0 bases and 5 bases, there was a span of 6 bases. CDR3: CAISESAGDTQYF. The CDR3 DNA reads TGTGCCATCAGTGAGTCAGCCGGAGATACGCAGTATTTT.

This rearrangement joins TRBV6-1 to TRBJ2-3; tentatively, D is TRBD1 (6 bases). The V end lost 3 bases, the J end lost 2 bases, and 18 bases lay between the germline ends. The germline gives CDR1 MNHNS, CDR2 SASEGT. CDR3 length equals 17 residues. Here the CDR3 DNA reads TGTGCCAGCAGTGACAGGGGTAGGAGATGGAACACAGATACGCAGTATTTT. Amino acid sequence: CASSDRGRRWNTDTQYF.

V and J are TRBV6-1 and TRBJ2-5, with a tentative D call TRBD2 (6 bases). Trimming stripped 0 bases from V and 9 bases from J, with 14 bases between. Germline loops: CDR1 MNHNS, CDR2 SASEGT. This CDR3 is built from 14 residues. The CDR3 loop is CASSEAASRGAQYF. DNA for the CDR3: TGTGCCAGCAGTGAAGCCGCCAGTCGCGGGGCCCAGTACTTC.

This chain joins TRBV19 and TRBJ1-5, with unresolved D. The CDR3 has 16 residues. The V end lost 4 bases, the J end lost 2 bases, and 15 bases lay between the germline ends. Germline assignment: CDR1 LNHDA and CDR2 SQIVND (reference sequence). CDR3 sequence: CASSTLPGVRNQPQHF. The CDR3 region has the DNA TGTGCCAGTAGTACCTTACCGGGAGTTCGCAATCAGCCCCAGCATTTT.

This clone was counted a single time. This chain uses TRBV5-1 with TRBJ2-2, with D possibly being TRBD1 (6 bases). V shed 4 bases and J shed 0 bases, with 10 bases lying between them. Germline V gene lookup returns CDR1 SGHRS and CDR2 YFSETQ. The CDR3 is 15 amino acids. CDR3 in amino acids: CASSGRTANTGELFF. Written as DNA, the CDR3 is TGCGCCAGCAGCGGCCGGACAGCGAACACCGGGGAGCTGTTTTTT.

Worth noting for this clone: This specimen includes other DNA sequences encoding the same CDR3. The chain uses TRBV7-2 and TRBJ2-1, with D possibly TRBD1 on 5 matching bases. This CDR3 has 13 amino acids. The V gene's germline CDR1 is SGHTA and CDR2 FQGNSA. Trimming removed 1 base at V and 7 bases at J, with 8 bases between. The CDR3 bases are TGTGCCAGCAGCTTAGGACAGATTAATGAGCAGTTCTTC. Its protein product is CASSLGQINEQFF.

This chain uses TRBV18 with TRBJ1-1; TRBD1 matches at 9 bases. This CDR3 is built from 13 residues. Trimming at V came to 2 bases and at J to 6 bases, leaving 1 base not matched to a gene. Germline V gene sequence: CDR1 KGHSH, CDR2 LQKENI. CDR3 region: CASSPGTGPEAFF. CDR3 DNA: TGTGCCAGCTCACCAGGGACAGGGCCTGAAGCTTTCTTT.

The chain is built from TRBV5-1 and TRBJ2-1, with D perhaps TRBD2 (6 bases). The CDR3 loop spans 15 amino acids. The V and J ends lost 5 bases and 8 bases respectively, with 20 bases between them. The germline V gene has CDR1 SGHRS and CDR2 YFSETQ. The chain's CDR3 is CASRRYDTGVDEQFF. DNA for the CDR3: TGCGCCAGCAGACGTTACGACACGGGGGTGGATGAGCAGTTCTTC.

In its sample, this clone was seen once. The chain couples TRBV11-3 to TRBJ1-5; TRBD1 matches 7 bases. Losses at the gene ends were 5 bases for V and 6 bases for J; bases not matched to a gene: 7. The germline gives CDR1 SGHNT, CDR2 YENEEA. CDR3 size: 14 residues. CDR3 in DNA: TGTGCCAGCAGCACCCGGAGGGGGCTTCAGCCCCAGCATTTT. Its protein product is CASSTRRGLQPQHF.

The rearrangement uses TRBV4-3 and TRBJ1-5, with D tentatively TRBD1 (5 bases). V was pared by 1 base and J by 4 bases, with 11 bases between. This CDR3 contains 15 residues. Germline lookup yields CDR1 LGHNA and CDR2 YSLEER. The CDR3 nucleotides are TGCGCCAGCAGCCAAGGGACACAACCTAATCAGCCCCAGCATTTT. Its translation is CASSQGTQPNQPQHF.

The rearrangement links TRBV9 to TRBJ2-5; 7 nucleotides line up with TRBD1. CDR1 and CDR2 (germline): SGDLS, YYNGEE. V lost 4 bases and J lost 11; bases outside the gene matches: 17. The CDR3 consists of 15 residues. The CDR3 is CASSTLDRPNWGQYF. The CDR3 bases are TGTGCCAGCAGCACGCTGGACAGGCCAAACTGGGGGCAGTACTTC.

The rearrangement links TRBV5-8 to TRBJ2-2; D not resolved. Germline-derived CDR1 and CDR2 are SGHTS and YDEGEE. This CDR3 has 15 residues. V was shortened by 4 bases and J by 0 bases, with 10 bases between the two germline ends. DNA for the CDR3: TGTGCCAGCAGCGCCCGGTTAGCGAACACCGGGGAGCTGTTTTTT. Its protein is CASSARLANTGELFF.

A single count supports this clone. V is TRBV19 and J is TRBJ1-2, with D possibly TRBD1 on 5 matching bases. V was clipped by 10 bases and J by 2 bases, with 23 bases between them. Germline-derived CDR1 and CDR2 are LNHDA and SQIVND (reference sequence). This CDR3 is 16 amino acids long. The CDR3 nucleotides read TGTGCCACGCTCAGGGCCACCGGAAGAGCAAACTATGGCTACACCTTC. Amino acid sequence: CATLRATGRANYGYTF.

The chain carries TRBV5-6 and TRBJ1-2; a possible D gene is TRBD1 (5 bases). In germline, CDR1 is SGHDT, CDR2 YYEEEE. This CDR3 is 14 amino acids long. V was trimmed by 0 bases and J by 6 bases, leaving 12 bases between them. The CDR3 loop reads CASSLGQGSDGYTF. The CDR3 bases are TGTGCCAGCAGCTTGGGCCAGGGCTCGGATGGCTACACCTTC. The full variable domain, completed using reference TRBV5-6 and TRBJ1-2, is DAGVTQSPTHLIKTRGQQVTLRCSPKSGHDTVSWYQQALGQGPQFIFQYYEEEERQRGNFPDRFSGHQFPNYSSELNVNALLLGDSALYLCASSLGQGSDGYTFGSGTRLTVV.

CDR3 nucleotide sequence: TGTGCAAGTCGCTTAGTCTGTAAGCGGTTAGTCTACAATGAGCAGTTCTTC. It codes for CASRLVCKRLVYNEQFF. The genes are TRBV12-2 and TRBJ2-1; the table's D call, TRBD2, has no DNA check behind it. TRBV12-2 is termed a pseudogene. This CDR3 region has 17 residues.